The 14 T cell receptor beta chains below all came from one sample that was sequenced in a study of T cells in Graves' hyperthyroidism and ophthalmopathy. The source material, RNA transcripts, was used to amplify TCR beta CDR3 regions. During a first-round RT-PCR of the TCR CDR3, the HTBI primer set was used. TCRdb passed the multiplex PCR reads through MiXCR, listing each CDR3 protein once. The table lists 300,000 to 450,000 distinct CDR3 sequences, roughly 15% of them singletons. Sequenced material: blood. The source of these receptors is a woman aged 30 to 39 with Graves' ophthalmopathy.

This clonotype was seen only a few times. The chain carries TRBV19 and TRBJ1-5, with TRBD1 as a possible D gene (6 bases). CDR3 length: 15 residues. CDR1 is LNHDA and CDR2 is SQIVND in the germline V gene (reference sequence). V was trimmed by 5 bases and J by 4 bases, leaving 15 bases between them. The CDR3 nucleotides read TGTGCCAGTAGTGAAGGAGGGGGACGGAATCAGCCCCAGCATTTT. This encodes CASSEGGGRNQPQHF.

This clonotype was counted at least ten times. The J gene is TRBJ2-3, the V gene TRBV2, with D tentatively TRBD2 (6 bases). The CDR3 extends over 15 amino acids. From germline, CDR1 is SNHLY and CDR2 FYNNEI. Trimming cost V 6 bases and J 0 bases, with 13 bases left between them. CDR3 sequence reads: CASRSGDASTDTQYF. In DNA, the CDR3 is TGTGCCAGCAGGTCGGGGGATGCTAGCACAGATACGCAGTATTTT.

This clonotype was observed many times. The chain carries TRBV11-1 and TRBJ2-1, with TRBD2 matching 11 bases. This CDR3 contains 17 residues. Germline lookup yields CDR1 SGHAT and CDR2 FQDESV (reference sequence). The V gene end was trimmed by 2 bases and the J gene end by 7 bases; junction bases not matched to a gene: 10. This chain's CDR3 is CASSLLIAGGPRNEQFF. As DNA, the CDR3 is TGTGCCAGCAGCTTACTTATAGCGGGGGGGCCAAGAAATGAGCAGTTCTTC.

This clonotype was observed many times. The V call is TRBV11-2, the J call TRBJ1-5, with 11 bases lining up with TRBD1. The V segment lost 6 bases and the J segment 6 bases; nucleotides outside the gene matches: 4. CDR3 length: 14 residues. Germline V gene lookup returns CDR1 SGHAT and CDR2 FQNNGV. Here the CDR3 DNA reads TGTGCCAGCAGTGTCGGACAGGGGGCTCAGCCCCAGCATTTT. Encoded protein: CASSVGQGAQPQHF.

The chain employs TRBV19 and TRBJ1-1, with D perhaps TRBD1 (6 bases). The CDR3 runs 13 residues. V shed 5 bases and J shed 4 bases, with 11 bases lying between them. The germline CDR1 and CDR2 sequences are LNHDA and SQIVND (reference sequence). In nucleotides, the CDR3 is TGTGCCAGTAGTGACAGGATGGGCACTGAAGCTTTCTTT. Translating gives CASSDRMGTEAFF.

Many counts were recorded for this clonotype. CDR3 in DNA: TGTGCCAGCAGTTTCAACTCTGTGGGCTACGAGCAGTACTTC. Amino acids: CASSFNSVGYEQYF. This sequence joins TRBV6-1 and TRBJ2-7; D gene ambiguous. Germline loops: CDR1 MNHNS, CDR2 SASEGT. The CDR3 has 14 residues. V was clipped by 5 bases and J by 3 bases, with 14 bases between them.

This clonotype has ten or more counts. As DNA, the CDR3 is TGTGCCAGCAGCTTAGCCGACAGGGGAGCCGATACAGATACGCAGTATTTT. Protein product: CASSLADRGADTDTQYF. V usage is TRBV7-9 and J usage is TRBJ2-3; TRBD1 agrees at 8 bases. There are 17 residues in the CDR3. Germline trimming cut 0 bases from V and 3 bases from J; bases unmatched to any gene: 8. Germline assignment: CDR1 SEHNR and CDR2 FQNEAQ (reference sequence).

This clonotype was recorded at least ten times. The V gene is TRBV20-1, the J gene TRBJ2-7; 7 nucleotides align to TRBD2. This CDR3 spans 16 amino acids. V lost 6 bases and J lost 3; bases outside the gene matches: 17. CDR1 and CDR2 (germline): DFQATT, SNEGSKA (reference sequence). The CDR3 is CSAGGGEGGGDYEQYF. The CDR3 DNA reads TGCAGTGCCGGGGGAGGGGAAGGTGGAGGGGACTACGAGCAGTACTTC.

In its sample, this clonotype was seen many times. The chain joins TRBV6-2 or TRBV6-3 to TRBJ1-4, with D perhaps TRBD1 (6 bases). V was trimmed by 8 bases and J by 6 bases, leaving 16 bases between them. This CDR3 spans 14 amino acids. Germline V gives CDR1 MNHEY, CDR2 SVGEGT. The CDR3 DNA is TGTGCCAGCGGGACACGAGGAGTGGATGAAAAACTGTTTTTT. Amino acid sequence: CASGTRGVDEKLFF.

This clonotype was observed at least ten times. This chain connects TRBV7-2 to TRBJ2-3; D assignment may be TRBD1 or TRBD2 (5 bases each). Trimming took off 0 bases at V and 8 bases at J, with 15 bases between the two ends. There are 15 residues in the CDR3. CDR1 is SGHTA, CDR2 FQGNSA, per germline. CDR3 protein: CASSLAEGKKGTQYF. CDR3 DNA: TGTGCCAGCAGCTTAGCCGAGGGGAAGAAGGGTACGCAGTATTTT.

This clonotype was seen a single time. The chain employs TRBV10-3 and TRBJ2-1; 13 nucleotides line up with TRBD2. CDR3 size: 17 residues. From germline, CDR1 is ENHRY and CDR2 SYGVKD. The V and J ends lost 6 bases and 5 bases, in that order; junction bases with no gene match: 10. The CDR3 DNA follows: TGTGCCATCAGGGGAATGGGACTAGCGGGGATAAACAATGAGCAGTTCTTC. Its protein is CAIRGMGLAGINNEQFF.

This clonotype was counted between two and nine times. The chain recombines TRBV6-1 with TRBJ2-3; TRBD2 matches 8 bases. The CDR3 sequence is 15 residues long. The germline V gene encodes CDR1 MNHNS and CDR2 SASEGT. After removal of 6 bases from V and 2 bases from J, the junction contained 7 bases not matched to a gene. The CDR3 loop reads CASSKTSDPTDTQYF. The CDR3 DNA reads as TGTGCCAGCAGCAAGACTAGCGATCCCACAGATACGCAGTATTTT.

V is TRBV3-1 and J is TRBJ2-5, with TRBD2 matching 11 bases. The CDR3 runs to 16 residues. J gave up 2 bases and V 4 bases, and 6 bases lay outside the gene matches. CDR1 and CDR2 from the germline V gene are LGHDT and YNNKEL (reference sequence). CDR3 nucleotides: TGTGCCAGCAGCCGATTCACTAGCGGGGGACAAGAGACCCAGTACTTC. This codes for CASSRFTSGGQETQYF.

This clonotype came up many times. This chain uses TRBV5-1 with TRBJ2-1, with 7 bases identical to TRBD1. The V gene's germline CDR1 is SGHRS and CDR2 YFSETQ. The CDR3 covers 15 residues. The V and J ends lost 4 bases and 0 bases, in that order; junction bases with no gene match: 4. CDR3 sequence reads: CASSDGTASYNEQFF. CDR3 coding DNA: TGCGCCAGCAGCGACGGGACAGCCTCCTACAATGAGCAGTTCTTC.